These 9 T cell receptor beta chains originate from one sample sequenced in a study of tumor-infiltrating lymphocytes in primary liver carcinoma. With approximately 470 ng total RNA as template and a constant-region primer, TCR beta cDNA was made. Libraries covering TCR beta were generated through three nested multiplex PCR rounds (using a slightly modified ARM-PCR). The first two PCR rounds, nine to ten cycles each, used TRBV1-TRBV30 forward primers and a C-beta reverse primer. From the multiplex PCR reads, TCRdb called clonotypes with MiXCR, one entry per CDR3 protein. The data show approximately 100,000 distinct CDR3 sequences, about 70% seen once. Starting material for RNA and DNA co-extraction consisted of roughly 19-34 mg of unsorted bulk tissue. Sequencing was performed on liver tumor tissue from sampling region 2. As for subset: tumor region T2, inferior pole. These receptors were taken from a woman aged 55-75 years with primary liver carcinoma and hepatitis B virus infection.

This clonotype came up once. The chain carries TRBV29-1 and TRBJ2-3, with TRBD1 matching over 8 bases. With 7 bases clipped from V and 1 base from J, the junction kept 10 bases outside the gene matches. The CDR3 sequence is 15 residues long. Germline assignment: CDR1 SQVTM and CDR2 ANQGSEA. The CDR3 loop is CSALTGASGTDTQYF. The CDR3 region has the DNA TGCAGCGCTTTGACAGGGGCCAGCGGCACAGATACGCAGTATTTT.

This clonotype was recorded only once. One end of the junction varies from germline; a read error may be responsible. The CDR3 bases are TGCGCGAGCAGCCAACCCAAACTAGCGTGGAATATTAATGAGCAGTTCTTC. Residues: CASSQPKLAWNINEQFF. The V call is TRBV4-1, the J call TRBJ2-1; 7 bases align to TRBD2. CDR1 is MGHRA, CDR2 YSYEKL, per germline. CDR3 size: 17 residues.

This clonotype was observed at least ten times. This chain joins TRBV6-1 and TRBJ2-3; 8 bases map to TRBD2. CDR1 MNHNS and CDR2 SASEGT come from the germline V gene. This CDR3 spans 17 amino acids. V trimming: 4 bases; J trimming: 6 bases; junction bases outside the gene matches: 15. CDR3: CASSGSLSAGGLDTQYF. CDR3 DNA sequence: TGTGCCAGCAGTGGATCCCTATCCGCGGGAGGCTTGGATACGCAGTATTTT.

Concerning this clonotype itself: A much bigger clone sits one base away, suggesting this may be a read error. V and J are TRBV7-8 and TRBJ2-5, with a possible D match to TRBD2 (6 bases). The CDR3 is made up of 16 amino acids. Looked up from germline, CDR1 is SGHVS and CDR2 is FQNEAQ. The CDR3 coding sequence is TGTGCCAGAAGCTTATCTGGCGGGGCCCCTCGGGAGACCCAGTACTTC. Residues: CARSLSGGAPRETQYF. Supplemented by reference TRBV7-8 and TRBJ2-5, the full variable domain reads GAGVSQSPRYKVAKRGQDVALRCDPISGHVSLFWYQQALGQGPEFLTYFQNEAQLDKSGLPSDRFFAERPEGSVSTLKIQRTQQEDSAVYLCARSLSGGAPRETQYFGPGTRLLVL.

As to this clonotype: A junction end diverges from the germline sequence, so it may reflect a read error. The V and J genes are TRBV12-3 or TRBV12-4 and TRBJ1-2; D uncertain. This CDR3 is 15 amino acids long. CDR3 amino acids: CDSSLGPLEEFGYTF. The CDR3 region has the DNA TGTGACAGCAGTTTAGGTCCATTGGAGGAGTTTGGCTACACCTTC.

This clonotype has ten or more counts. The CDR3 here is CASSSRLGKNIQYF. DNA of the CDR3: TGTGCCAGCAGTTCTAGGCTTGGCAAAAACATTCAGTACTTC. J is TRBJ2-4 and V is TRBV6-5; D unclear. V dropped 4 bases and J dropped 3 bases, with 10 bases sitting between them. The germline gives CDR1 MNHEY, CDR2 SVGAGI. The CDR3 length is 14 residues.

Concerning this clonotype itself: Since a much larger clone is just one base distant, this may be a read error. J is TRBJ2-1 and V is TRBV5-1; no clear D gene. Germline V CDR1 and CDR2: SGHRS, YFSETQ. The CDR3 covers 16 residues. The chain's CDR3 is CASSLESASSYNEKFF. Here the CDR3 DNA reads TGCGCCAGCAGCTTGGAATCTGCGAGCTCCTACAATGAGAAGTTCTTC.

The chain combines TRBV27 with TRBJ1-2; D perhaps matches TRBD1 (5 bases). V lost 1 base, J lost 4 bases, and 13 bases lay in between. CDR1 is MNHEY and CDR2 is SMNVEV in the germline V gene (reference sequence). The CDR3 contains 15 residues. CDR3 region: CASSLFGGPSYGYTF. In nucleotides, the CDR3 is TGTGCCAGCAGTTTATTTGGGGGTCCTTCCTATGGCTACACCTTC.

A remark on this clonotype: It may be a read error: a sequence one base away is much more abundant. The chain links TRBV6-5 to TRBJ2-2; weak D call: TRBD1 (6 bases). This CDR3 region has 15 residues. The germline V and J ends were trimmed by 6 bases and 6 bases, with 17 bases remaining between them. CDR1 is MNHEY, CDR2 SVGAGI, per germline. Written as DNA, the CDR3 is TGTGCCAGCAGGACCCGGACAGTCAACGCCGGGGAGCTGTTTTTT. Encoded protein: CASRTRTVNAGELFF.